Below are 23 T cell receptor beta chains sequenced from a single sample in a study of cytomegalovirus exposure and HLA in healthy donors. Both 60 Vbeta primers and 13 Jbeta primers went into the PCR. TCRdb keeps only in-frame clones here, not all; method: immunoSEQ multiplex PCR. Among roughly 200,000 clones listed, roughly 80% were seen once. Input material: PBMCs. The receptor source for this set is a man between 35 and 55 years old in good health and CMV-seronegative.

This rearrangement joins TRBV2 to TRBJ2-5; 8 bases are a match to TRBD1. With the DNA end fitting TRBJ2-7 better, the J assignment may be wrong. Germline V lookup: CDR1 SNHLY, CDR2 FYNNEI. This CDR3 region has 13 residues. CDR3 in DNA: TGTGCCAGCACTGGACAGGGCGGATACGAGCAGTACTTC. Its translation is CASTGQGGYEQYF.

The V call is TRBV2, the J call TRBJ2-1; 11 nucleotides align to TRBD2. The CDR3 is 15 residues long. Trimming took 5 bases from V and 6 from J; bases not matched to a gene: 6. Germline-derived CDR1 and CDR2 are SNHLY and FYNNEI. CDR3 region: CASSTTSGSINEQFF. The CDR3 DNA reads TGTGCCAGCAGTACTACTAGCGGGAGTATCAATGAGCAGTTCTTC. The complete variable domain, with remaining parts taken from reference TRBV2 and TRBJ2-1, reads EPEVTQTPSHQVTQMGQEVILRCVPISNHLYFYWYRQILGQKVEFLVSFYNNEISEKSEIFDDQFSVERPDGSNFTLKIRSTKLEDSAMYFCASSTTSGSINEQFFGPGTRLTVL.

To note about this clone: At one end the junction does not follow the germline gene, possibly because of a read error. V gene TRBV29-1 combines with J gene TRBJ1-1, with a possible D match to TRBD1 (6 bases). CDR3 length: 14 amino acids. Per the germline V gene, CDR1 is SQVTM and CDR2 is ANQGSEA. The chain's CDR3 is CSGEGRGMNTEAFF. The CDR3 DNA reads as TGCAGCGGTGAAGGCAGGGGTATGAACACTGAAGCTTTCTTT.

The V gene is TRBV5-4, the J gene TRBJ2-5; 8 nucleotides agree with TRBD2. The CDR3 spans 16 residues. V gave up 3 bases and J gave up 1 base; unmatched junction bases: 8. CDR1 and CDR2 (germline): SGHNT, YYREEE (reference sequence). The DNA of the CDR3 is TGTGCCAGCAGCTCCTGGGGTAGCGGGGCCCAAGAGACCCAGTACTTC. Its translation is CASSSWGSGAQETQYF.

The V call is TRBV7-9, the J call TRBJ1-2; unclear D gene. Looked up from germline, CDR1 is SEHNR and CDR2 is FQNEAQ (reference sequence). The CDR3 extends over 15 amino acids. The ends were cut back, 5 bases at V and 4 bases at J, with 17 bases in the middle. Written as DNA, the CDR3 is TGTGCCAGCAGCGTCGCCGGCCGGGGATCCTATGGCTACACCTTC. It specifies CASSVAGRGSYGYTF. Full variable domain (remainder filled in from reference TRBV7-9 and TRBJ1-2): DTGVSQNPRHKITKRGQNVTFRCDPISEHNRLYWYRQTLGQGPEFLTYFQNEAQLEKSRLLSDRFSAERPKGSFSTLEIQRTEQGDSAMYLCASSVAGRGSYGYTFGSGTRLTVV.

The gene calls are TRBV5-1 and TRBJ2-7; no reliable D call. The CDR3 sequence is 14 residues long. Trimming cost V 2 bases and J 0 bases, with 9 bases left between them. Germline assignment: CDR1 SGHRS and CDR2 YFSETQ. CDR3 DNA: TGCGCCAGCAGCTTAGGAGTCAGCTCCTACGAGCAGTACTTC. Translating it yields CASSLGVSSYEQYF.

The chain joins TRBV4-3 to TRBJ2-7; a weak D match, TRBD1 (5 bases). V was cut by 4 bases and J by 4 bases, with 11 bases left in between. This CDR3 spans 13 amino acids. Germline CDR1 and CDR2: LGHNA and YSLEER. This CDR3 is CASSLRVGYEQYF. CDR3 bases: TGCGCCAGCAGCCTCAGGGTCGGTTACGAGCAGTACTTC.

The chain combines TRBV7-9 with TRBJ2-6; the D gene is possibly TRBD1 (5 bases). The CDR3 is 16 amino acids. Looked up from germline, CDR1 is SEHNR and CDR2 is FQNEAQ (reference sequence). V lost 5 bases and J 11 bases, leaving 22 bases between the germline ends. The CDR3 DNA reads TGTGCCAGCAGCCCAGGCGCAAGACAGTCTCACGACGTCCTGACTTTC. This encodes CASSPGARQSHDVLTF. Filled out from reference TRBV7-9 and TRBJ2-6, the complete variable domain reads DTGVSQNPRHKITKRGQNVTFRCDPISEHNRLYWYRQTLGQGPEFLTYFQNEAQLEKSRLLSDRFSAERPKGSFSTLEIQRTEQGDSAMYLCASSPGARQSHDVLTFGAGSRLTVL.

V gene TRBV15 combines with J gene TRBJ2-1; possibly TRBD1 for D (5 bases). Germline V CDR1 and CDR2: LNHNV, YYDKDF (reference sequence). This CDR3 has 16 amino acids. Trimming pared 1 base from V and 7 bases from J, leaving 17 bases between. CDR3 DNA sequence: TGTGCCACCAGCAGAGTACAGGTCAATACCCGGAATGAGCAGTTCTTC. Encoded protein: CATSRVQVNTRNEQFF.

The chain is built from TRBV19 and TRBJ2-3; 8 bases are a match to TRBD1. CDR1 and CDR2 from the germline V gene are LNHDA and SQIVND (reference sequence). The CDR3 extends over 16 amino acids. Germline trimming cut 2 bases from V and 0 bases from J; bases unmatched to any gene: 4. The CDR3 bases are TGTGCCAGTAGTATACAGGGGGCACGGAGCACAGATACGCAGTATTTT. Translation gives CASSIQGARSTDTQYF.

The gene calls are TRBV12-5 and TRBJ1-3, with a possible D match to TRBD1 (6 bases). V lost 5 bases, J lost 2 bases, and 7 bases lay in between. Germline CDR1 and CDR2: LGHNT and FRNRAP. This CDR3 comprises 13 residues. The CDR3: CASGTGTGNTIYF. As DNA, the CDR3 is TGTGCTAGTGGTACAGGGACTGGAAACACCATATATTTT.

CDR3 sequence reads: CASSFIPSGFEQFF. Here the CDR3 DNA reads TGTGCCAGCAGCTTTATCCCCTCAGGGTTTGAGCAGTTCTTC. The chain combines TRBV5-5 with TRBJ2-1; D may be TRBD1 (5 bases). The V end lost 2 bases, the J end lost 9 bases, and 15 bases lay between the germline ends. The CDR3 has 14 residues. Germline CDR1 and CDR2: SGHKS and YYEKEE (reference sequence).

This sequence joins TRBV7-9 and TRBJ2-5; no reliable D call. The CDR3 sequence is 15 residues long. CDR1 is SEHNR, CDR2 FQNEAQ, per germline (reference sequence). Deletions cut 2 bases from V and 1 base from J, with 11 bases between. The CDR3 protein is CASSLNTLPQETQYF. DNA of the CDR3: TGTGCCAGCAGCTTAAACACCTTACCCCAAGAGACCCAGTACTTC.

The genes are TRBV27 and TRBJ2-7; 10 bases line up with TRBD2. The junction had 9 bases not matched to a gene; V was cut back by 5 bases and J by 5 bases. The CDR3 has 15 amino acids. In germline, CDR1 is MNHEY, CDR2 SMNVEV (reference sequence). As DNA, the CDR3 is TGTGCCAGCAGTCCTCCTAGCGGGAGAATCGACGAGCAGTACTTC. The encoded protein is CASSPPSGRIDEQYF.

J is TRBJ2-6 and V is TRBV5-4, with D unclear. Trimming took 0 bases from V and 1 from J, leaving 8 bases between them. Germline CDR1 SGHNT, CDR2 YYREEE (reference sequence). The CDR3 has 16 residues. The DNA for the CDR3 is TGTGCCAGCAGCTTGGCCGGAGATTCTGGGGCCAACGTCCTGACTTTC. Protein product: CASSLAGDSGANVLTF.

The chain couples TRBV7-6 to TRBJ2-1; TRBD2 matches 10 bases. Germline trimming cut 1 base from V and 6 bases from J; bases unmatched to any gene: 3. The germline V gene encodes CDR1 SGHVS and CDR2 FNYEAQ. The CDR3 is made up of 15 amino acids. In DNA, the CDR3 is TGTGCCAGCAGCTTAGTCCTAGCGGGGGTCAATGAGCAGTTCTTC. Residues: CASSLVLAGVNEQFF.

This chain links TRBV2 with TRBJ2-7; 9 bases agree with TRBD2. Losses at the gene ends were 5 bases for V and 5 bases for J; bases not matched to a gene: 10. Germline CDR1 reads SNHLY; CDR2 reads FYNNEI. CDR3 size: 15 residues. The chain's CDR3 is CASSSSAGGHDEQYF. CDR3 sequence (DNA): TGTGCCAGCAGTTCGTCGGCGGGGGGGCACGACGAGCAGTACTTC.

This clone was found a few times. The V call is TRBV7-9, the J call TRBJ2-6, with a weak D call TRBD2 (7 bases). Deletions cut 5 bases from V and 0 bases from J, with 20 bases between. Germline assignment: CDR1 SEHNR and CDR2 FQNEAQ (reference sequence). The CDR3 is 19 residues long. CDR3 nucleotides: TGTGCCAGCAGCCCCTCCCTCCGGGGGGCCCGCTCTGGGGCCAACGTCCTGACTTTC. Its protein product is CASSPSLRGARSGANVLTF.

This chain joins TRBV7-2 and TRBJ2-5; the D gene is possibly TRBD1 (5 bases). The CDR3 runs to 16 residues. V was clipped by 1 base and J by 1 base, with 13 bases between them. Germline values: CDR1 SGHTA, CDR2 FQGNSA. CDR3 DNA sequence: TGTGCCAGCAGCTTAGGGAGAAGGGGTCCCCAAGAGACCCAGTACTTC. Protein: CASSLGRRGPQETQYF.

Concerning this clone: Other DNA variants within this sample encode the same CDR3. The rearrangement uses TRBV19 and TRBJ1-2; 7 bases align to TRBD1. Per the germline V gene, CDR1 is LNHDA and CDR2 is SQIVND (reference sequence). The ends lost 5 bases at V and 7 bases at J; junction bases unmatched: 4. The CDR3 is made up of 12 amino acids. CDR3 region: CASSPGTVGYTF. CDR3 coding DNA: TGTGCCAGTAGTCCAGGGACAGTTGGCTACACCTTC.

The V and J genes are TRBV30 and TRBJ2-3; TRBD2 agrees at 7 bases. Per germline, CDR1 GTSNPN and CDR2 SVGIG (reference sequence). The J segment lost 3 bases and the V segment lost 5 bases, leaving 11 bases of the junction unmatched. This CDR3 region has 15 residues. The DNA of the CDR3 is TGTGCCTGGGATACGGGGCTAGCGGAAACAGATACGCAGTATTTT. It is translated as CAWDTGLAETDTQYF.

The chain joins TRBV27 to TRBJ2-7; D might be TRBD1 (5 bases). V was pared by 6 bases and J by 2 bases, with 5 bases between. This CDR3 is 11 amino acids long. The V gene's germline CDR1 is MNHEY and CDR2 SMNVEV (reference sequence). The chain's CDR3 is CASRDTYEQYF. The CDR3 region has the DNA TGTGCCAGCAGGGACACCTACGAGCAGTACTTC.

This chain uses TRBV19 with TRBJ1-5; 7 bases align to TRBD1. CDR1 and CDR2 from the germline V gene are LNHDA and SQIVND (reference sequence). The CDR3 spans 18 residues. Germline trimming cut 6 bases from V and 3 bases from J; bases unmatched to any gene: 17. Here the CDR3 reads CASRDSLAPGTDNQPQHF. As DNA, the CDR3 is TGTGCCAGTAGAGACTCCTTGGCTCCCGGGACAGACAATCAGCCCCAGCATTTT.